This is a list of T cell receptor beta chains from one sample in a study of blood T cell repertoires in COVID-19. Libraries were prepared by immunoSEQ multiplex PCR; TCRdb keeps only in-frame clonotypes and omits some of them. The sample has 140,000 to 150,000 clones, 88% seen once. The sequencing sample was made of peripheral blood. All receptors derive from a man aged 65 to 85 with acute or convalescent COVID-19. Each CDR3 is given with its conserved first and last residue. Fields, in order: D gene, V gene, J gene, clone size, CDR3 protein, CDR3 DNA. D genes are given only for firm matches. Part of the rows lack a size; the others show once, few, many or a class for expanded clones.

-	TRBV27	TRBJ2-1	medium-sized	CASTATTSLYNEQFF	TGTGCCAGCACCGCAACTACATCCCTTTACAATGAGCAGTTCTTC
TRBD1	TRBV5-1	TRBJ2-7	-	CACIRTGDSYEQYF	TGCGCCTGCATCCGGACAGGGGACTCCTACGAGCAGTACTTC
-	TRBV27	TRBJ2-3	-	CASSWQDTQYF	TGTGCCAGCAGTTGGCAAGATACGCAGTATTTT
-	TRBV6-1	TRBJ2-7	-	CASSVMTGDLSYEQYF	TGTGCCAGCAGTGTTATGACAGGAGACTTATCCTACGAGCAGTACTTC
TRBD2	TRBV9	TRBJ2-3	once	CASSVGLAGGPTDTQYF	TGTGCCAGCAGCGTAGGACTAGCGGGGGGCCCCACAGATACGCAGTATTTT
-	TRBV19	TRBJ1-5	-	CASSTQGRGSNQPQHF	TGTGCCAGTAGTACCCAGGGAAGGGGCTCAAATCAGCCCCAGCATTTT
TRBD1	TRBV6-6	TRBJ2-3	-	CASSSPDRGTDTQYF	TGTGCCAGCAGTTCACCGGACAGGGGCACAGATACGCAGTATTTT
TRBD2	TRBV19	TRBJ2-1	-	CASSIVGRGNEQFF	TGTGCCAGTAGTATAGTGGGGCGGGGGAATGAGCAGTTCTTC
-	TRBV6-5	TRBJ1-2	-	CASVDRPSGYGYTF	TGTGCCAGTGTTGACAGGCCCTCTGGCTATGGCTACACCTTC
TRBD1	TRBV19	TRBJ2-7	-	CASSMGLWTGDEQYF	TGTGCCAGTAGTATGGGATTGTGGACAGGGGACGAGCAGTACTTC
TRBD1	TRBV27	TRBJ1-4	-	CASSLLGQGSEKLFF	TGTGCCAGCAGTTTACTAGGACAGGGTAGTGAAAAACTGTTTTTT
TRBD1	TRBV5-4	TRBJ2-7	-	CASRQDRGLYEQYF	TGTGCCAGCAGACAAGACAGGGGGCTCTACGAGCAGTACTTC
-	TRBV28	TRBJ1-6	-	CASSLFLDNSPLHF	TGTGCCAGCAGTTTATTCCTAGATAATTCACCCCTCCACTTT
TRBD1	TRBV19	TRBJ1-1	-	CASKGQLMNTEAFF	TGTGCCAGTAAGGGACAGCTCATGAACACTGAAGCTTTCTTT
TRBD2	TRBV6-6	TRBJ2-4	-	CASTGLAGGSKNIQYF	TGTGCCAGCACCGGACTAGCGGGGGGTTCCAAAAACATTCAGTACTTC
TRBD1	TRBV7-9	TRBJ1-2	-	CASSRTGQGGGYTF	TGTGCCAGCAGCCGCACGGGACAGGGGGGAGGCTACACCTTC
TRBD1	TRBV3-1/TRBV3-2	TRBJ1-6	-	CASSQTGGDGNSPLHF	TGTGCCAGCAGCCAGACAGGGGGCGACGGTAATTCACCCCTCCACTTT
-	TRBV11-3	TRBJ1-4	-	CASSLDGDSGRRDEKLFF	TGTGCCAGCAGCTTAGATGGGGATTCTGGGAGAAGGGATGAAAAACTGTTTTTT
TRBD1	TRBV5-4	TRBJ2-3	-	CASTGQGFTDTQYF	TGTGCCAGCACGGGACAGGGATTCACAGATACGCAGTATTTT